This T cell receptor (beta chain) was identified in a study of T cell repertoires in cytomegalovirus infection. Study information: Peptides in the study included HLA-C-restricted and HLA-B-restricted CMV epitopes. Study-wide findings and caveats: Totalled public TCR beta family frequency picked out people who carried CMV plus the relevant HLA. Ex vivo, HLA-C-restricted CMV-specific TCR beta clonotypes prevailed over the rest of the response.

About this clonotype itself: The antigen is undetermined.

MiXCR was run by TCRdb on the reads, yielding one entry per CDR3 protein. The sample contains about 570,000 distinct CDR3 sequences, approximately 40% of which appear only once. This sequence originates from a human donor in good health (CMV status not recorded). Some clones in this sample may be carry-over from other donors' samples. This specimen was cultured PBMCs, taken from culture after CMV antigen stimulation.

CDR3: CASRVSGTQETQYF. The CDR3 nucleotides read TGTGCCAGCAGAGTTAGCGGGACCCAAGAGACCCAGTACTTC. This chain connects TRBV6-5 to TRBJ2-5, with TRBD2 identical over 8 bases. With 6 bases clipped from V and 1 base from J, the junction kept 4 bases outside the gene matches. The CDR3 runs to 14 residues. Looked up from germline, CDR1 is MNHEY and CDR2 is SVGAGI.